This entry features one TCR beta chain sequence. Its antigen is still unknown. Base qualities are not provided; no much larger clone lies one nucleotide away. The trial excluded patients who had a history of autoimmune disease or were on systemic immunosuppression. Peripheral blood for TCR sequencing was collected from all dose cohorts at baseline, on cycle 4 day 1, and on cycle 7 day 1. Samples were obtained from an open-label, multicenter, first-in-human phase I dose-escalation trial of ivuxolimab. The trial enrolled adults with locally advanced or metastatic head and neck squamous cell, hepatocellular, melanoma or renal cell carcinoma. CD4+ and CD8+ T cells were sorted separately from peripheral blood before TCR sequencing. Germline trimming: 3 bases from V, 11 bases from J; junction bases outside gene matches: 17. The germline V gene provides CDR1 SGDLS and CDR2 YYNGEE. The CDR3 holds 16 amino acids from the cysteine to the phenylalanine. Only the CDR3 region is kept as DNA, spanning 48 bases read in frame from base 1.

Genomic DNA was extracted from sorted cells for sequencing of the TCRbeta CDR3 region. The immunoSEQ Assay was used for sequencing of TCRbeta CDR3 regions. Drawn from immuneACCESS, this table holds only the in-frame rearrangements with V and J called that TCRdb kept. Clones are partly lost; checked studies trace under half to an unresolved V gene and leave the rest unexplained. The sample records about 61,000 clones, over 75% of which are singletons. The ten largest clones capture 15% to 20% of the sample. The data were taken from a study of OX40 agonist ivuxolimab in advanced cancers. The study in broad terms: Ivuxolimab was an agonistic, fully human IgG2 monoclonal antibody directed against OX40 (CD134), a costimulatory receptor. Peripheral TCRbeta sequencing aimed to test whether ivuxolimab altered TCR sequence diversity and caused clonal T-cell expansion. A male proportion of nearly 85% and a mean age of about 60 years, ranging from roughly 23 to 85, were recorded for the dose-escalation cohort. Prior anti-PD-1, anti-PD-L1 or anti-CTLA-4 therapy was permitted, and checkpoint inhibitors had been received by roughly 40% of dose-escalation patients. Partial responses occurred in three dose-escalation patients: two with cutaneous melanoma and one with hepatocellular carcinoma. Of the 50 to 55 patients in dose escalation, some 19 had hepatocellular carcinoma, about 15 had melanoma, 9 had renal cell carcinoma and 9 had head and neck cancer. Intravenous ivuxolimab was administered to patients every 2 weeks at six dose levels: 0.01, 0.1, 0.3, 1.5, 3 and 10 mg/kg. The paper reports the monotherapy dose-escalation portion (N of about 52 patients) of the phase I ivuxolimab trial. Overall study outcomes, separate from this receptor: Which antigens the clonally expanded peripheral T cells were specific for was not determined. Low levels of normalized T-cell clonal expansion were also shown by some nonresponding patients. At doses of 0.1 to 3.0 mg/kg, clonal expansion of both CD4+ and CD8+ T cells in blood was seen between baseline and week 6. Partial responders in the 0.1-3.0 mg/kg groups had among the lowest normalized peripheral clonal expansion, especially among CD8+ T cells. After ivuxolimab, expanded clones were on average more numerous among CD8+ T cells than among CD4+ T cells.

Sample: CD4+ or CD8+ T cells sorted from blood, taken in a trial of the OX40 agonist ivuxolimab. In this chain, TRBV9 is recombined with TRBJ2-5, with 9 bases in between that match TRBD2. This clonotype originated in an adult with an advanced solid tumor such as melanoma, head and neck, liver or kidney cancer. The CDR3 protein: CASSALPGLASFEQYF. The bases read TGTGCCAGCAGCGCCCTCCCGGGACTAGCCTCGTTTGAGCAGTACTTC.